This TCR beta chain was recovered during a study of CD8 T cells in Susac syndrome. RNA amounts of roughly 0.5 to 1 ug underwent reverse transcription with random hexamers. TCRdb independently ran MiXCR on the immunoSEQ multiplex PCR reads; one entry per CDR3 protein. The sample contains under 200,000 distinct CDR3 sequences, around 94% of which appear only once. Sequencing of TCR beta was performed on blood CD8+ T cells and on blood CD4+ T cells. The germline V gene has CDR1 DFQATT and CDR2 SNEGSKA (reference sequence). The V end was cut by 3 bases, the J end by 8 bases, with 17 bases between. The CDR3 runs 14 residues.

Specimen: CD4+ T cells from PBMCs. This chain uses TRBV20-1 with TRBJ2-4; the D gene is possibly TRBD2 (5 bases). The clonotype was recovered from a human donor in good health. CDR3 sequence reads: CSARGRGRLDIQYF. The CDR3 DNA sequence: TGCAGTGCTAGGGGTCGGGGAAGATTAGACATTCAGTACTTC.